Detailed here is one TCR beta chain. What it binds is unknown. Germline CDR1 and CDR2: MGHDK and SYGVNS. CDR3 length equals 13 residues. V was clipped by 4 bases and J by 6 bases; unmatched bases: 2. The data were taken from a study of cytomegalovirus exposure and HLA in healthy donors. PCR employed 60 Vbeta and 13 Jbeta primers. The protocol was immunoSEQ multiplex PCR, while the TCRdb copy is restricted to in-frame clones and leaves out a portion. The data show over 200,000 clones, roughly 75% seen once. The study, taken as a whole, reports: Per a prior analysis, the majority of TCR beta V segments were productive roughly 87% or roughly 30% of the time. There were several of the most significant clusters that appeared linked to common viral pathogens in a later analysis.

This TCR was sampled from a woman in her 30s in good health and CMV-seronegative. The chain carries TRBV25-1 and TRBJ2-7; 11 positions match TRBD2. The sample taken for sequencing was PBMCs. The CDR3 spells CASSAGTSGEQYF. The DNA for the CDR3 is TGTGCCAGCAGTGCCGGGACTAGCGGCGAGCAGTACTTC.